A selection of T cell receptor beta chains follows, all from one sample in a study of high-grade serous ovarian cancer treatment subgroups. Method: immunoSEQ multiplex PCR; TCRdb's copy keeps in-frame clones and lacks some. Seen here are 6,000 to 7,000 clones, around 80% observed once, and the top ten hold more than 9%. The specimen sequenced was tumor tissue. These receptors were taken from a human donor with high-grade serous ovarian cancer. Each CDR3 is given with its conserved first and last residue. Each record gives: CDR3 DNA, CDR3 protein, clone size, J gene, D gene, V gene. The D gene is left open where the match is weak. Clone size is not always given. Where it is, it says once, few, many or a class for expanded clones.

DNA: TGTGCCAGCAGCTTGGCGGCAGGGGTGGGCTATGACTATGGCTACACCTTC
CDR3: CASSLAAGVGYDYGYTF
size: -
J: TRBJ1-2
D: -
V: TRBV5-6

DNA: TGTGCCAGCAGCTCGGGGGCCCGGACCAGCTCCTACGAGCAGTACTTC
CDR3: CASSSGARTSSYEQYF
size: once
J: TRBJ2-7
D: -
V: TRBV7-2

DNA: TGTGCCAGCTCATCCCGGCCTTCTAGCGGGAGGGCCCGCACCGGGGAGCTGTTTTTT
CDR3: CASSSRPSSGRARTGELFF
size: -
J: TRBJ2-2
D: TRBD2
V: TRBV18

DNA: TGTGCCAGCAGTGCCACAGGGGTCTCCTTGAATGAGCAGTTCTTC
CDR3: CASSATGVSLNEQFF
size: -
J: TRBJ2-1
D: TRBD1
V: TRBV6-1

DNA: TGTGCCAGTAGACCGAACCCAGGGGTGGGGGAGACCCAGTACTTC
CDR3: CASRPNPGVGETQYF
size: -
J: TRBJ2-5
D: -
V: TRBV19

DNA: TGTGCCAGCAGAGAGACAGGGCCGTTCGGCACTGAAGCTTTCTTT
CDR3: CASRETGPFGTEAFF
size: few
J: TRBJ1-1
D: TRBD1
V: TRBV7-9

DNA: TGTGCCATCAGTGGGGGAGGGGCTCCAGATCAGCCCCAGCATTTT
CDR3: CAISGGGAPDQPQHF
size: once
J: TRBJ1-5
D: -
V: TRBV10-3

DNA: TGCGCCAGCAGTGACGTTGGCTTTTACGAGCAGTACTTC
CDR3: CASSDVGFYEQYF
size: few
J: TRBJ2-7
D: -
V: TRBV10-2

DNA: TGTGCCAGCACCCCAGGTAAGACCCTCTGCAACACTGAAGCTTTCTTT
CDR3: CASTPGKTLCNTEAFF
size: -
J: TRBJ1-1
D: -
V: TRBV6-4

DNA: TGTGCCAGCTCACCCCAGGAGGGACCGGACACTGAAGCTTTCTTT
CDR3: CASSPQEGPDTEAFF
size: -
J: TRBJ1-1
D: -
V: TRBV18

DNA: TGTGCCAGCAGTTTTGGCTTCCTGACCGGGGAGCTGTTTTTT
CDR3: CASSFGFLTGELFF
size: -
J: TRBJ2-2
D: -
V: TRBV27

DNA: TGTGCCTGGAGGAGGGCAGGGCTAGGTGGAAACACCATATATTTT
CDR3: CAWRRAGLGGNTIYF
size: -
J: TRBJ1-3
D: -
V: TRBV30

DNA: TGTGCCAGCTCACAGGGGGCCTCCTACAATGAGCAGTTCTTC
CDR3: CASSQGASYNEQFF
size: -
J: TRBJ2-1
D: TRBD1
V: TRBV18

DNA: TGTGCCAGCAGCTTAGTGGTCGGGAAGGACATTCAGTACTTC
CDR3: CASSLVVGKDIQYF
size: -
J: TRBJ2-4
D: -
V: TRBV7-2

DNA: TGTGCCAGCAGTTACTTCCTAGCGGCAGATACGCAGTATTTT
CDR3: CASSYFLAADTQYF
size: -
J: TRBJ2-3
D: TRBD2
V: TRBV6-6

DNA: TGTGCCAGCAGTATGATAACTGAAGCTTTCTTT
CDR3: CASSMITEAFF
size: -
J: TRBJ1-1
D: -
V: TRBV28

DNA: TGTGCCAGTAGTACAGGCGGGCAACTCTATGGCTACACCTTC
CDR3: CASSTGGQLYGYTF
size: -
J: TRBJ1-2
D: -
V: TRBV19

DNA: TGCGCCAGCAGCTTAGACTACGAGCAGTACTTC
CDR3: CASSLDYEQYF
size: -
J: TRBJ2-7
D: -
V: TRBV5-1

DNA: TGTGCCAGCACGCGGGGGTGGACTGAAGCTTTCTTT
CDR3: CASTRGWTEAFF
size: -
J: TRBJ1-1
D: -
V: TRBV28

DNA: TGCGCCAGCAGCCCCTATGGGGTGGGTTATGGCTACACCTTC
CDR3: CASSPYGVGYGYTF
size: once
J: TRBJ1-2
D: -
V: TRBV4-1

DNA: TGCGCCAGCAGCCAAGATCAGGTGGGGTCAGGCCTCAATGAGCAGTTCTTC
CDR3: CASSQDQVGSGLNEQFF
size: -
J: TRBJ2-1
D: -
V: TRBV4-3

DNA: TGTGCCAGCAGCTTAGATATGAACACTGAAGCTTTCTTT
CDR3: CASSLDMNTEAFF
size: -
J: TRBJ1-1
D: -
V: TRBV11-3

DNA: TGTGCCAGCAGCTCTTTGACGGGGCAAGGGGATGAGCAGTTCTTC
CDR3: CASSSLTGQGDEQFF
size: -
J: TRBJ2-1
D: -
V: TRBV7-9

DNA: TGTGCCAGTAGTATCGGGACAGGGATTTCTTCCTACAATGAGCAGTTCTTC
CDR3: CASSIGTGISSYNEQFF
size: -
J: TRBJ2-1
D: TRBD1
V: TRBV19

DNA: TGCGCCAGCAGTTCGCAAGGGGACAGAGCCTTTCACTTC
CDR3: CASSSQGDRAFHF
size: few
J: TRBJ2-7
D: TRBD1
V: TRBV10-1

DNA: TGTGCCACTAGCCCACAGAGCTATGAAGCTTTCTTT
CDR3: CATSPQSYEAFF
size: -
J: TRBJ1-1
D: -
V: TRBV30

DNA: TGTGCCAGCAGCCCGCGACTAGCGGGGGCCTCAGATACGCAGTATTTT
CDR3: CASSPRLAGASDTQYF
size: -
J: TRBJ2-3
D: TRBD2
V: TRBV7-2

DNA: TGTGCCAGCAGACGACAGGCTTCCTATGGCTACACCTTC
CDR3: CASRRQASYGYTF
size: -
J: TRBJ1-2
D: -
V: TRBV6-1

DNA: TGTGCCAGCAGCAAAGCTAGGGTCACCATATATTTT
CDR3: CASSKARVTIYF
size: -
J: TRBJ1-3
D: -
V: TRBV21-1

DNA: TGTGCCAGCAAGGCGGGGCCCTTGAACACTGAAGCTTTCTTT
CDR3: CASKAGPLNTEAFF
size: -
J: TRBJ1-1
D: -
V: TRBV6-6